A single sample is the source of the 5 T cell receptor beta chains below, sequenced in a study of neurological immune-mediated disorders. MiXCR, applied by TCRdb to the 5' RACE reads, yields one record per CDR3 protein. The sample has approximately 66,000 distinct CDR3 sequences; 4.5% to 5.5% are singletons. The sequenced sample was PBMCs. Source of these receptors: a man aged 30-40 years with multiple sclerosis.

This clonotype was picked up many times. The chain couples TRBV6-1 to TRBJ2-7; D is tentatively TRBD1 or TRBD2 (5 bases each). V was trimmed by 5 bases and J by 3 bases, leaving 11 bases between them. Germline V lookup: CDR1 MNHNS, CDR2 SASEGT. CDR3 length equals 13 residues. The CDR3 sequence is CASSSRDGYEQYV. CDR3 in DNA: TGTGCCAGCAGTTCCCGGGACGGCTACGAGCAGTACGTC.

In this sample, this clonotype turned up many times. The CDR3 DNA is TGTGCCAGCAGCCAACACGGTGGTGAGCAGTTCTTC. Encoded protein: CASSQHGGEQFF. The chain joins TRBV3-1 to TRBJ2-1, with D uncertain. Trimming took off 2 bases at V and 9 bases at J, with 8 bases between the two ends. This CDR3 has 12 residues. The germline V gene encodes CDR1 LGHDT and CDR2 YNNKEL (reference sequence).

This clonotype was found many times. The V call is TRBV6-6, the J call TRBJ2-7, with 8 bases identical to TRBD2. CDR1 MNHNY and CDR2 SVGAGI come from the germline V gene (reference sequence). J was trimmed by 6 bases and V by 0 bases; bases with no gene match: 1. The CDR3 has 13 amino acids. The CDR3 bases are TGTGCCAGCAGTTACTCTGCGGGGGGCGAGCAGTACGTC. Amino acids: CASSYSAGGEQYV.

This clonotype came up many times. The V gene is TRBV5-6, the J gene TRBJ1-2, with D perhaps matching TRBD1 (5 bases). This CDR3 has 15 residues. Per germline, CDR1 SGHDT and CDR2 YYEEEE. V was clipped by 0 bases and J by 6 bases, with 15 bases between them. CDR3 amino acids: CASSLGVLAGHGYTF. In DNA form, the CDR3 reads TGTGCCAGCAGCTTGGGGGTCCTGGCAGGGCATGGCTACACCTTC. The full variable domain, with the rest looked up from reference TRBV5-6 and TRBJ1-2, is DAGVTQSPTHLIKTRGQQVTLRCSPKSGHDTVSWYQQALGQGPQFIFQYYEEEERQRGNFPDRFSGHQFPNYSSELNVNALLLGDSALYLCASSLGVLAGHGYTFGSGTRLTVV.

A few counts support this clonotype. This chain uses TRBV2 with TRBJ2-4, with 8 bases aligning to TRBD2. V shed 6 bases, J shed 1 base, and the junction held 2 bases outside the gene matches. Germline assignment: CDR1 SNHLY and CDR2 FYNNEI. The CDR3 has 14 amino acids. This chain's CDR3 is CASRLAGAKNIQYF. For the CDR3, the DNA is TGTGCCAGCAGATTAGCGGGGGCCAAAAACATTCAGTACTTC.